Below, one T cell receptor beta chain is given with its context. Its antigen remains unidentified. This sample was included in a study of radiation and T cells in renal cell carcinoma. Findings and limits, study-wide: Pretreatment tumor biopsies were lacking, so baseline clonotypes are unknown.

The time point denotes: baseline pretreatment blood. The treatment was: 15 Gy SBRT to primary tumor, nephrectomy 4 weeks later. Blood was sampled at baseline, 2 weeks and 4 weeks after SBRT. The patient's renal cell carcinoma had clear cell pathology. The method was immunoSEQ multiplex PCR; TCRdb's version includes in-frame clones alone and lacks a portion of them. This repertoire shows over 85,000 clones, 70% to 85% found once; its top ten account for 5% to 7.5%. This CDR3 comprises 16 residues. Trimming left V 1 base short and J 3 bases short, with 15 bases between. Germline CDR1 is MDHEN and CDR2 is SYDVKM.

The starting material was blood, obtained from a patient whose treatment included radiotherapy and nephrectomy. This TCR came from a man in his 60s with renal cell carcinoma. V usage is TRBV28 and J usage is TRBJ1-2, with D hard to call. CDR3 nucleotide sequence: TGTGCCAGCAGTTTATTGATAGGGCTCGCAGACTATGGCTACACCTTC. Translation: CASSLLIGLADYGYTF.